The TCR beta chain described here comes from a study of blood T cell repertoires in COVID-19. Study as a whole: T cells, B-cell-depleted T cells, or PBMCs provided the cDNA or gDNA that served as material.

The method was immunoSEQ multiplex PCR; TCRdb's version includes in-frame clones alone and lacks a portion of them. There are 400,000 to 450,000 clones in the sample; 80% to 90% occur only once, and around 0.92% lies in the top ten. CDR1 MNHEY and CDR2 SMNVEV come from the germline V gene (reference sequence). V was trimmed by 4 bases and J by 2 bases, leaving 16 bases between them. The CDR3 runs 16 residues. Patients in Seattle were enrolled during active infection, then followed longitudinally. This clone showed up just once. The chain combines TRBV27 with TRBJ2-3; perhaps TRBD2 as D (5 bases). The sample taken for sequencing was peripheral blood. The source of this sequence is a man between 18 and 29 years old with COVID-19, enrolled during active disease. The CDR3 DNA reads TGTGCCAGCAGTTCTCACACCAGCGGAAACACAGATACGCAGTATTTT. Its translation is CASSSHTSGNTDTQYF.